Presented here are 27 T cell receptor beta chains from one specimen sequenced in a study of beta chain features in type 1 diabetes. Study-wide results and limits: There was a moderate but significant shortening of TCRB CDR3s in all four CD4+ subsets of Type 1 diabetes patients.

The study reverse transcribed the entire isolated RNA, so it sequenced expressed TCRB transcripts. TCRdb's table, derived via immunoSEQ multiplex PCR, lists solely in-frame clones and lacks some. Of tens of thousands of clones detected, about 50% appear once; the ten largest clones hold 0.3% to 0.4%. Antigens of these TCRs are unknown. Sequenced sample: stem cell memory CD4+ T cells from blood. The receptors were gathered from a man in his late teens or twenties with type 1 diabetes.

The V gene is TRBV18, the J gene TRBJ2-7, with 9 positions matching TRBD2. The CDR3 covers 15 residues. From germline, CDR1 is KGHSH and CDR2 LQKENI. Unmatched junction bases numbered 8, after V lost 2 bases and J lost 6 bases. CDR3 coding DNA: TGTGCCAGCTCACCAGGGCTAGCGGGAACGAGCGAGCAGTACTTC. It yields the protein CASSPGLAGTSEQYF.

J is TRBJ2-1 and V is TRBV5-8, with 9 bases identical to TRBD1. This CDR3 has 15 residues. Germline CDR1 and CDR2: SGHTS and YDEGEE. The V segment lost 4 bases and the J segment 9 bases; nucleotides outside the gene matches: 11. The CDR3 loop reads CASSPTGQGWTEQFF. The CDR3 nucleotides are TGTGCCAGCAGCCCCACAGGACAGGGGTGGACTGAGCAGTTCTTC.

V and J are TRBV15 and TRBJ2-5; D not resolved. The end of the DNA aligns better with TRBJ2-7, so the J call may be wrong. The germline CDR1 and CDR2 sequences are LNHNV and YYDKDF (reference sequence). This CDR3 is 15 amino acids long. CDR3 loop: CATSRDPEPAYEQYF. The CDR3 DNA is TGTGCCACCAGCAGAGATCCGGAGCCGGCCTACGAGCAGTACTTC.

The V and J genes are TRBV11-2 and TRBJ1-2, with D tentatively TRBD1 (5 bases). Per the germline V gene, CDR1 is SGHAT and CDR2 is FQNNGV. The CDR3 runs 13 residues. Trimming removed 3 bases from V and 2 bases from J, with 7 bases in between. The CDR3 sequence is CASSLTVNYGYTF. DNA for the CDR3: TGTGCCAGCAGCTTGACAGTAAACTATGGCTACACCTTC.

This clone was counted between two and nine times. The chain links TRBV7-2 to TRBJ2-3, with 12 nucleotides matching TRBD2. The CDR3 is made up of 16 amino acids. J lost 4 bases, V lost 1 base, and 3 bases had no gene match. Per germline, CDR1 SGHTA and CDR2 FQGNSA. The CDR3 sequence is CASSLVLAGGADTQYF. Here the CDR3 DNA reads TGTGCCAGCAGCTTAGTCCTAGCGGGAGGGGCAGATACGCAGTATTTT.

This chain connects TRBV11-2 to TRBJ2-3; the match to TRBD1 covers 9 bases. V dropped 1 base and J dropped 0; count of bases not matched to a gene: 8. The germline V gene encodes CDR1 SGHAT and CDR2 FQNNGV. There are 18 residues in the CDR3. CDR3 region: CASSLVPTGGFSTDTQYF. The CDR3 DNA reads as TGTGCCAGCAGCTTAGTCCCGACAGGGGGGTTCAGCACAGATACGCAGTATTTT.

J is TRBJ2-5 and V is TRBV9; a possible D gene is TRBD2 (6 bases). This CDR3 region has 15 residues. The germline V and J ends were trimmed by 5 bases and 2 bases, with 16 bases remaining between them. CDR1 and CDR2 from the germline V gene are SGDLS and YYNGEE. DNA for the CDR3: TGTGCCAGCAGTGGAGGGGCTCATCGACAAGAGACCCAGTACTTC. Encoded protein: CASSGGAHRQETQYF.

The chain uses TRBV6-6 and TRBJ1-6, with D tentatively TRBD1 (6 bases). V was pared by 6 bases and J by 10 bases, with 16 bases between. CDR3 length: 14 amino acids. Germline V gene data show CDR1 as MNHNY and CDR2 as SVGAGI (reference sequence). CDR3 nucleotides: TGTGCCAGCAGACCCGGACAGCGAGGGTCACCCCTCCACTTT. This encodes CASRPGQRGSPLHF.

This chain links TRBV7-2 with TRBJ2-7; TRBD2 matches at 9 bases. J lost 0 bases, V lost 0 bases, and 3 bases had no gene match. The CDR3 contains 16 residues. Germline V gene lookup returns CDR1 SGHTA and CDR2 FQGNSA. The CDR3 is CASSLAAGGLSYEQYF. The CDR3 nucleotides are TGTGCCAGCAGCTTAGCAGCGGGAGGCCTCTCCTACGAGCAGTACTTC.

The chain is built from TRBV28 and TRBJ1-4; D not resolved. This CDR3 region has 16 residues. V dropped 6 bases and J dropped 0 bases, with 14 bases sitting between them. Germline CDR1 reads MDHEN; CDR2 reads SYDVKM. The CDR3 DNA is TGTGCCAGCAGCCTTATCCCCGTAGCAACTAATGAAAAACTGTTTTTT. Amino acids: CASSLIPVATNEKLFF.

This clone turned up a few times. The chain combines TRBV30 with TRBJ2-3; 10 bases are shared with TRBD2. Germline CDR1 reads GTSNPN; CDR2 reads SVGIG (reference sequence). CDR3 length: 15 amino acids. The ends lost 4 bases at V and 2 bases at J; junction bases unmatched: 6. CDR3 in amino acids: CAWTRLAGDTDTQYF. The CDR3 DNA sequence: TGTGCCTGGACCCGGCTAGCGGGGGACACAGATACGCAGTATTTT. Full variable domain (missing parts from reference TRBV30 and TRBJ2-3): SQTIHQWPATLVQPVGSPLSLECTVEGTSNPNLYWYRQAAGRGLQLLFYSVGIGQISSEVPQNLSASRPQDRQFILSSKKLLLSDSGFYLCAWTRLAGDTDTQYFGPGTRLTVL.

Points on this clone: Other DNA sequences in this sample translate to the same CDR3. The genes are TRBV5-1 and TRBJ1-5; 9 bases match TRBD1. The V gene's germline CDR1 is SGHRS and CDR2 YFSETQ. CDR3 length: 15 amino acids. Trimming took 0 bases from V and 4 from J; bases not matched to a gene: 2. The CDR3 protein is CASSLDGQGNQPQHF. Written as DNA, the CDR3 is TGCGCCAGCAGCTTGGATGGACAGGGGAATCAGCCCCAGCATTTT.

The chain has TRBV7-9 and TRBJ2-1; 10 bases align to TRBD2. The trim removed 5 bases at V and 7 bases at J, leaving 11 bases unmatched. Germline CDR1 reads SEHNR; CDR2 reads FQNEAQ (reference sequence). The CDR3 is 16 amino acids. The CDR3 coding sequence is TGTGCCAGCAGCCCTGGACCGGGACTAGCGAAAAATGAGCAGTTCTTC. It yields the protein CASSPGPGLAKNEQFF.

This chain links TRBV7-2 with TRBJ1-6, with D perhaps TRBD1 (6 bases). In germline, CDR1 is SGHTA, CDR2 FQGNSA. The ends were cut back, 3 bases at V and 14 bases at J, with 14 bases in the middle. The CDR3 sequence is 13 residues long. CDR3 nucleotide sequence: TGTGCCAGCAGCTTCCAAGGGGGTTCGACCCTCCACTTT. It translates to CASSFQGGSTLHF.

This clone showed up just a few times. The chain carries TRBV10-2 and TRBJ2-2, with a weak D call TRBD2 (6 bases). Per germline, CDR1 WSHSY and CDR2 SAAADI. The CDR3 runs 16 residues. With 9 bases removed from V and 7 bases from J, the gap between germline ends came to 24 bases. CDR3 coding DNA: TGCGCCAGTCGTCAACGACGGACTACCTTGGTCGGGGAGCTGTTTTTT. Amino acids: CASRQRRTTLVGELFF.

V usage is TRBV18 and J usage is TRBJ1-1; D is undetermined. The CDR3 spans 15 residues. Germline lookup yields CDR1 KGHSH and CDR2 LQKENI. Trimming shortened V by 6 bases and J by 1 base, and 15 bases separated the two germline ends. DNA of the CDR3: TGTGCCAGCTCGGTTAATGGAGACGAGAACACTGAAGCTTTCTTT. It is translated as CASSVNGDENTEAFF.

The chain is built from TRBV28 and TRBJ1-1, with D tentatively TRBD1 (5 bases). Germline V CDR1 and CDR2: MDHEN, SYDVKM. The CDR3 is made up of 15 amino acids. Between the trimmed V and J ends, which lost 6 bases and 2 bases, there was a span of 16 bases. Here the CDR3 reads CASSPPGRGNTEAFF. In DNA form, the CDR3 reads TGTGCCAGCAGCCCTCCTGGGAGGGGAAACACTGAAGCTTTCTTT.

This sequence joins TRBV13 and TRBJ2-5; 9 nucleotides agree with TRBD2. V gave up 2 bases and J gave up 3 bases; unmatched junction bases: 4. The CDR3 is 15 residues long. Germline V gene data show CDR1 as PRHDT and CDR2 as FYEKMQ (reference sequence). The CDR3 loop is CASSLRLAGEETQYF. The CDR3 region has the DNA TGTGCCAGCAGCTTACGGTTAGCGGGGGAAGAGACCCAGTACTTC.

This clone was recorded only once. The chain is built from TRBV6-4 and TRBJ2-2; D not certain. From germline, CDR1 is MRHNA and CDR2 SNTAGT. This CDR3 region has 14 residues. V gave up 5 bases and J gave up 5 bases, with 12 bases separating them. CDR3 nucleotide sequence: TGTGCCAGCAGTTTTACTGTCGCAACCGGGGAGCTGTTTTTT. Its protein is CASSFTVATGELFF.

V is TRBV6-6 and J is TRBJ2-7; 7 bases fit TRBD1. The CDR3 consists of 14 residues. V dropped 6 bases and J dropped 4; count of bases not matched to a gene: 9. Germline CDR1 and CDR2: MNHNY and SVGAGI (reference sequence). The chain's CDR3 is CASRQPGQKYEQYF. CDR3 nucleotide sequence: TGTGCCAGCAGACAACCGGGACAGAAATACGAGCAGTACTTC.

This clone was found a few times. CDR3 sequence reads: CASSPGGGRGTDTQYF. The CDR3 DNA reads TGTGCCAGCAGCCCCGGAGGGGGGAGGGGCACAGATACGCAGTATTTT. The chain joins TRBV7-6 to TRBJ2-3; TRBD2 is a possible D gene (7 bases). Trimming removed 5 bases from V and 1 base from J, with 16 bases in between. The CDR3 consists of 16 residues. Germline CDR1 is SGHVS and CDR2 is FNYEAQ.

The J gene is TRBJ2-7, the V gene TRBV27, with a possible D match to TRBD1 (6 bases). This CDR3 region has 15 residues. Germline-derived CDR1 and CDR2 are MNHEY and SMNVEV (reference sequence). V lost 6 bases, J lost 1 base, and 16 bases lay in between. The CDR3 here is CASRWGPTPSYEQYF. Written as DNA, the CDR3 is TGTGCCAGCAGATGGGGGCCTACCCCTTCCTACGAGCAGTACTTC.

A few counts support this clone. The chain combines TRBV7-2 with TRBJ1-5; a weak D match, TRBD1 (5 bases). The CDR3 has 15 residues. Germline V gene data show CDR1 as SGHTA and CDR2 as FQGNSA. V lost 2 bases, J lost 2 bases, and 10 bases lay in between. The CDR3 sequence: CASSLMGGGNQPQHF. The DNA of the CDR3 is TGTGCCAGCAGCTTAATGGGGGGAGGCAATCAGCCCCAGCATTTT.

The chain recombines TRBV19 with TRBJ2-3; D call uncertain. Trimming left V 3 bases short and J 0 bases short, with 7 bases between. This CDR3 has 14 amino acids. Germline V lookup: CDR1 LNHDA, CDR2 SQIVND (reference sequence). The CDR3 sequence is CASSMTTSTDTQYF. CDR3 nucleotide sequence: TGTGCCAGTAGTATGACAACTAGCACAGATACGCAGTATTTT.

The V gene is TRBV18, the J gene TRBJ2-7, with 9 bases that match TRBD2. CDR1 and CDR2 (germline): KGHSH, LQKENI. The V gene end was trimmed by 3 bases and the J gene end by 1 base; junction bases not matched to a gene: 7. The length of the CDR3 is 16 residues. In DNA form, the CDR3 reads TGTGCCAGCTCACCCAGACGTAGCGGGAGATCCTACGAGCAGTACTTC. This translates into CASSPRRSGRSYEQYF. Drawing the rest from reference TRBV18 and TRBJ2-7, the complete variable domain is NAGVMQNPRHLVRRRGQEARLRCSPMKGHSHVYWYRQLPEEGLKFMVYLQKENIIDESGMPKERFSAEFPKEGPSILRIQQVVRGDSAAYFCASSPRRSGRSYEQYFGPGTRLTVT.

The sample holds a few counts of this clone. The V gene is TRBV28, the J gene TRBJ2-7; D gene unclear. Per germline, CDR1 MDHEN and CDR2 SYDVKM. V was pared by 5 bases and J by 0 bases, with 14 bases between. The CDR3 runs to 15 residues. CDR3 in amino acids: CASSPGRTSSYEQYF. The DNA for the CDR3 is TGTGCCAGCAGTCCCGGTAGAACTTCCTCCTACGAGCAGTACTTC.

The chain is built from TRBV13 and TRBJ2-7; no firm D call. The germline V and J ends were trimmed by 4 bases and 2 bases, with 12 bases remaining between them. This CDR3 has 14 amino acids. CDR1 is PRHDT and CDR2 is FYEKMQ in the germline V gene (reference sequence). CDR3 protein: CASSWPRQPYEQYF. CDR3 coding DNA: TGTGCCAGCAGCTGGCCCAGGCAGCCCTACGAGCAGTACTTC. The whole variable domain, filled in from reference TRBV13 and TRBJ2-7, reads AAGVIQSPRHLIKEKRETATLKCYPIPRHDTVYWYQQGPGQDPQFLISFYEKMQSDKGSIPDRFSAQQFSDYHSELNMSSLELGDSALYFCASSWPRQPYEQYFGPGTRLTVT.